This T cell receptor beta chain appears in the sequencing data of a study of radiation and T cells in renal cell carcinoma. Study-level points and caveats: Baseline intratumoral clonotype presence is unknown without pretreatment biopsies. From baseline, blood top tumor clonotypes peaked at 2 weeks post-radiation.

This clone has a handful of counts. Its antigen is unknown. The assay was immunoSEQ multiplex PCR, and TCRdb's table has in-frame clones only and misses some. This sample carries roughly 100,000 clones, less than 90% of them seen once, and the ten largest clones take roughly 8%. Time point of the sample: baseline pretreatment blood. The treatment denotes: 15 Gy SBRT to primary tumor, nephrectomy 4 weeks later. Blood was sampled at baseline, 2 weeks and 4 weeks after SBRT. This renal cell carcinoma was of the clear cell type. Trimming pared 6 bases from V and 0 bases from J, leaving 15 bases between. The germline V gene encodes CDR1 SGHAT and CDR2 FQNNGV. The CDR3 is 16 residues long.

The receptor was derived from a man aged 50 or older with renal cell carcinoma. Sequencing used blood, obtained from a patient whose treatment included radiotherapy and nephrectomy. The chain is built from TRBV11-2 and TRBJ2-1; weak D call: TRBD2 (5 bases). The DNA for the CDR3 is TGTGCCAGCAGTACAACTAGGTCAAGCTCCTACAATGAGCAGTTCTTC. The encoded protein is CASSTTRSSSYNEQFF.